This T cell receptor (beta chain) came from a study of beta chain features in type 1 diabetes. The overall study: Patients looked much like healthy donors when it came to age, gender and cell yields.

Sequenced material consisted of expressed TCRB transcripts (all of the isolated RNA was reverse transcribed). Profiled with immunoSEQ multiplex PCR; TCRdb holds only in-frame clones, not every one. Of around 710,000 clones listed, 9.5% to 15% are singletons. Regarding this clone: Its antigen remains unknown. Other DNA variants within this sample encode the same CDR3.

General observations from the study: Shorter TCRB CDR3s, moderately but significantly so, were found in Type 1 diabetes patients in all four CD4+ subsets.

V was cut by 5 bases and J by 1 base, with 7 bases left in between. The CDR3 is made up of 13 amino acids. Germline V gene data show CDR1 as SGHTA and CDR2 as FQGNSA. CD4+ naive, central memory, regulatory and stem cell-like memory cells were sorted via CD45RO/CCR7/CD25/CD127/CD95/CD27. J is TRBJ2-3 and V is TRBV7-2; no clear D gene. The receptor was isolated from a man aged 25-45 years with type 1 diabetes. The sequencing input was naive CD4+ T cells from blood. The CDR3 loop reads CASSSRRTDTQYF. CDR3 nucleotides: TGTGCCAGCAGCAGCCGACGCACAGATACGCAGTATTTT.